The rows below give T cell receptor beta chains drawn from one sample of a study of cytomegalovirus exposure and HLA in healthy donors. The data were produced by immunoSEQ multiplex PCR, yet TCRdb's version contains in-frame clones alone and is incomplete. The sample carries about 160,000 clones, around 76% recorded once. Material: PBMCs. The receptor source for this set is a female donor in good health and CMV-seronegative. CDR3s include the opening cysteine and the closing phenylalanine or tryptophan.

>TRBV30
CASRGHSTNYGYTF
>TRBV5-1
CASSLGDRSNTEAFF
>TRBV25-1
CASSGLAQHNEQFF
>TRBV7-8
CARGTGSRYGYTF
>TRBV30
CAWSPGQGWYNEQFF
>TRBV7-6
CASSLEQGFNQPQHF
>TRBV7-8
CASSLERGGVFREQYF
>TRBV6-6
CASSHGQGVNEKLFF
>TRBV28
CASRAPGGQGNTEAFF
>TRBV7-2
CASSYRSTDEQFF
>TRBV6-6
CASSYIYGYTF
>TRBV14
CASSQLGAQGTEAFF
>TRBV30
CAFETEENNEQFF